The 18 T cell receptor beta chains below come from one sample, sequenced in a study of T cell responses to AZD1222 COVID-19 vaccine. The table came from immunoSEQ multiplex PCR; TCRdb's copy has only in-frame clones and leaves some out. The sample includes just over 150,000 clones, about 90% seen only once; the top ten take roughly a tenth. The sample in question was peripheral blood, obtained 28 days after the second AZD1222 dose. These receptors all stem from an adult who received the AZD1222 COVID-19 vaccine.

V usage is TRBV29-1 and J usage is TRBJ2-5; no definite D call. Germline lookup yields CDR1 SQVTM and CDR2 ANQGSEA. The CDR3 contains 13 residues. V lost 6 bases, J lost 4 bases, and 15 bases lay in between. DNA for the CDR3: TGCAGCGTCGATATTAGGCAAGGAGAGACCCAGTACTTC. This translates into CSVDIRQGETQYF.

DNA for the CDR3: TGTGCCAGCAGCGAAGGACAGGGGGATGGCTACACCTTC. It codes for CASSEGQGDGYTF. The chain has TRBV5-4 and TRBJ1-2, with 10 bases matching TRBD1. The CDR3 is 13 residues long. V shed 4 bases and J 6 bases; nucleotides not matched to a gene: 3. The germline CDR1 and CDR2 sequences are SGHNT and YYREEE (reference sequence).

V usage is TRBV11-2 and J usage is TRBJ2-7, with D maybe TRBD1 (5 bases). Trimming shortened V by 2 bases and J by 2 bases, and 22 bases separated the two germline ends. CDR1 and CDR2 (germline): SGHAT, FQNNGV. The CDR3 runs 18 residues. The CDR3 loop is CASSLKMGPITGTYEQYF. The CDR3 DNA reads TGTGCCAGCAGCTTAAAAATGGGCCCGATTACAGGAACCTACGAGCAGTACTTC.

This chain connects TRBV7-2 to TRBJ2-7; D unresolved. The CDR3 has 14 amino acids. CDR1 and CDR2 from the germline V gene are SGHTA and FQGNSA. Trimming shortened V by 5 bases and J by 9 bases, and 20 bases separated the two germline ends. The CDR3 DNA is TGTGCCAGCAGCCAAAGTAATTTGGGCTTTTGGCAGTACTTC. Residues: CASSQSNLGFWQYF.

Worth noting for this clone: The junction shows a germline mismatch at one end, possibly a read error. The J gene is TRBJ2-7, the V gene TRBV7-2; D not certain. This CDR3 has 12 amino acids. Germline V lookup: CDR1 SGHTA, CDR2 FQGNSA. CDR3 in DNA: TGTGCCAGCAGCTTAGTCTCCCACGAGCAGTACTTC. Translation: CASSLVSHEQYF.

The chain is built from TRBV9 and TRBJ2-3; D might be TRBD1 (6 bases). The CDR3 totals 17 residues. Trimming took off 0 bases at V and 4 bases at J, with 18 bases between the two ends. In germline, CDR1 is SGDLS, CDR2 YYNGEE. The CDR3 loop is CASSVADGTWGPDTQYF. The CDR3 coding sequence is TGTGCCAGCAGCGTAGCGGACGGGACATGGGGGCCAGATACGCAGTATTTT.

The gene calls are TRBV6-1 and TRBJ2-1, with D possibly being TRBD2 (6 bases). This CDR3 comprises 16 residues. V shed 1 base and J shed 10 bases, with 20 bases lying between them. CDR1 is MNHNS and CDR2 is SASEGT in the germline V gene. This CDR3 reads CASSEGVVAAGLEQFF. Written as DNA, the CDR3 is TGTGCCAGCAGTGAAGGGGTGGTAGCGGCTGGATTGGAGCAGTTCTTC.

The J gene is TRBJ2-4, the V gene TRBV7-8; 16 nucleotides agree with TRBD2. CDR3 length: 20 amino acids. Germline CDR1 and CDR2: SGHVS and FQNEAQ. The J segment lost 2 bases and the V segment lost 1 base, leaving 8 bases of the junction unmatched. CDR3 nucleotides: TGTGCCAGCAGCTTAGATGGGACTAGCGGGAGGGGGGGTTCCAAAAACATTCAGTACTTC. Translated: CASSLDGTSGRGGSKNIQYF.

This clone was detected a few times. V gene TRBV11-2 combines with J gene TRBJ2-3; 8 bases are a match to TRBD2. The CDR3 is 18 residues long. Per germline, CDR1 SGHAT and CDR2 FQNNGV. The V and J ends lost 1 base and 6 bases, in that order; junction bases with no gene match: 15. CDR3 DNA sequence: TGTGCCAGCAGCTTAGGGTTCCTAGCGGGTAGGGACGCGGATACGCAGTATTTT. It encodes CASSLGFLAGRDADTQYF.

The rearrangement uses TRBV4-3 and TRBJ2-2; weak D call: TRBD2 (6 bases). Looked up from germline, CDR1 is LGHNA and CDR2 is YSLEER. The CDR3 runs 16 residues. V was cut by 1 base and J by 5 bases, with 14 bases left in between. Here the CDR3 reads CASSQGTGVSTGELFF. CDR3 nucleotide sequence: TGCGCCAGCAGCCAAGGAACGGGAGTTAGTACCGGGGAGCTGTTTTTT.

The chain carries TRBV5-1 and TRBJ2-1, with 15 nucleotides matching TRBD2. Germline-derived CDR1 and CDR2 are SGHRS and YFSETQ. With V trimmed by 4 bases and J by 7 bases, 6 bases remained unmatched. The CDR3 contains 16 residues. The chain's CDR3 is CASSEGLAGGMNEQFF. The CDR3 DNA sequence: TGCGCCAGCAGCGAGGGACTAGCGGGAGGTATGAATGAGCAGTTCTTC.

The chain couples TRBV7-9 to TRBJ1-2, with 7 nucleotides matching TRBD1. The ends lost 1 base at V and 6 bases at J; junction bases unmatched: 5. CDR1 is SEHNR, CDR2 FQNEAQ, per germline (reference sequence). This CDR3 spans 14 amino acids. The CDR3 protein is CASSLVIQGNGYTF. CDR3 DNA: TGTGCCAGCAGCTTAGTAATACAGGGGAATGGCTACACCTTC.

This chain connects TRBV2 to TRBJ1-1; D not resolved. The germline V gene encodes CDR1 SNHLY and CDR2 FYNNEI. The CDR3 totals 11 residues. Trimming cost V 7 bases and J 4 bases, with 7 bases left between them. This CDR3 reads CASKTSTEAFF. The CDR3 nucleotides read TGTGCCAGCAAGACAAGCACTGAAGCTTTCTTT.

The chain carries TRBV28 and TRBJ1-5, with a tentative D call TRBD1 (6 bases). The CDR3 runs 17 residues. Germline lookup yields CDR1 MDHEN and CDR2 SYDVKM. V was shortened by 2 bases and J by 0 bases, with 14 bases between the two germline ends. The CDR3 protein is CASSLNGRGYSNQPQHF. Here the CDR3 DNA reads TGTGCCAGCAGTTTAAACGGCAGGGGATATAGCAATCAGCCCCAGCATTTT.

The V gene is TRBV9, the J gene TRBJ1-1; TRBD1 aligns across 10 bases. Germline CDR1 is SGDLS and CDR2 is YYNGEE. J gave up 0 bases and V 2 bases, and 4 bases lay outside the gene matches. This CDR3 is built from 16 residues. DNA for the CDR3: TGTGCCAGCAGCGTGGGACAGGGGATGATGAACACTGAAGCTTTCTTT. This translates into CASSVGQGMMNTEAFF.

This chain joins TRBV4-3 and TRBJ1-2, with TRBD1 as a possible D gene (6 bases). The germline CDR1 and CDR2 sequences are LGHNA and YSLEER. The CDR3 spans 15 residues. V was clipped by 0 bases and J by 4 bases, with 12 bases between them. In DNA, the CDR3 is TGCGCCAGCAGCCAAGATTTAGGGGGAACCTATGGCTACACCTTC. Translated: CASSQDLGGTYGYTF.

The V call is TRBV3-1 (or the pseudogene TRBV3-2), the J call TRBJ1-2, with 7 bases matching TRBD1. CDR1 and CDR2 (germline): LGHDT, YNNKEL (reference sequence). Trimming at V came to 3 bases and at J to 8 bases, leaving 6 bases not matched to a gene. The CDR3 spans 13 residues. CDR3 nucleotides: TGTGCCAGCAGCCATGACAGGGTTGGAGGCTACACCTTC. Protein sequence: CASSHDRVGGYTF.

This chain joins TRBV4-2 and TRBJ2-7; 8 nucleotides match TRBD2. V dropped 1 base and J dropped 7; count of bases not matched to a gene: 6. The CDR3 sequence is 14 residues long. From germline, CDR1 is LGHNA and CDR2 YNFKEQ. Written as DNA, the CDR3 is TGTGCCAGCAGCCAAGGAGGACTAGCTCGGGAGCAGTACTTC. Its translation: CASSQGGLAREQYF.